The following is a T cell receptor (beta chain) sequence with its context. The target antigen is unknown. Unique molecular identifiers tagged the TCR beta cDNA libraries. The yield from about 1 to 10 million T cells was 500,000 or so cDNA molecules in total. TCRdb recomputed calls from the PCR reads with MiXCR, one row per CDR3 protein. The profile shows about 460,000 distinct CDR3 sequences, approximately 46% of them singletons. These data originate in a study of post-analysis software for immune sequencing data. At the level of the study: Several disease courses (relapsing-remitting, secondary progressive and progressive-relapsing) of multiple sclerosis were included. Findings of the study overall: Five or six TRBV segments, TRBV5-6, TRBV5-1 and TRBV20-1 among them, were found more frequent in patients than controls. Compared with controls, patients showed significantly lower normalized Chao1 diversity. Pronounced co-clustering by F measure was evident among identically batched samples.

The CDR3 runs to 17 residues. V lost 2 bases to trimming and J lost 1 base, with 17 bases between them. CDR1 and CDR2 (germline): SGHTA, FQGNSA. The sequencing sample was made of blood. The sequence derives from a girl aged 10-17 years with multiple sclerosis. V gene TRBV7-2 combines with J gene TRBJ1-1; D remains ambiguous. CDR3 amino acids: CASSLTQTTLTNTEAFF. In DNA, the CDR3 is TGTGCCAGCAGCTTAACCCAAACAACCCTCACGAACACTGAAGCTTTCTTT.